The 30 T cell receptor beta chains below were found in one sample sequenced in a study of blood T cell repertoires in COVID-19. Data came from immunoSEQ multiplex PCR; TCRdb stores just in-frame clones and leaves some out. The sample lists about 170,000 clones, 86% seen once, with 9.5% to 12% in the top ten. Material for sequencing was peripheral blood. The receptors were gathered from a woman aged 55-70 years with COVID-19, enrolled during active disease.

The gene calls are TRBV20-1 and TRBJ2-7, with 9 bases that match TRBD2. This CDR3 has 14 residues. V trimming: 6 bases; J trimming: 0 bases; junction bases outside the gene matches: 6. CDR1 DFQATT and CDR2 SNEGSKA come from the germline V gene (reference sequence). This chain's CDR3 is CSASSGGSSYEQYF. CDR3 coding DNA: TGCAGTGCCAGTAGCGGGGGAAGCTCCTACGAGCAGTACTTC.

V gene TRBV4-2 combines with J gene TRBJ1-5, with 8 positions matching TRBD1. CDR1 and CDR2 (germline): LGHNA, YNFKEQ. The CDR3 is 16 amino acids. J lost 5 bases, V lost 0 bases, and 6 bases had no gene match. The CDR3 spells CASSQDLQGEYQPQHF. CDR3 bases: TGTGCCAGCAGCCAAGATCTACAGGGGGAGTATCAGCCCCAGCATTTT.

The CDR3 reads CASSSSSGKTYEQYF. The CDR3 nucleotides are TGTGCCAGCTCAAGCTCTAGCGGGAAGACCTACGAGCAGTACTTC. The V gene is TRBV18, the J gene TRBJ2-7; the match to TRBD2 covers 9 bases. The CDR3 is made up of 15 amino acids. With V trimmed by 5 bases and J by 2 bases, 7 bases remained unmatched. Looked up from germline, CDR1 is KGHSH and CDR2 is LQKENI.

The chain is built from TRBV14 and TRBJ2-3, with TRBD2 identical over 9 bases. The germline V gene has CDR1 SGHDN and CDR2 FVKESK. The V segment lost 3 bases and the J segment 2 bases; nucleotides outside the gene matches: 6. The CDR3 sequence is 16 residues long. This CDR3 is CASSQREGHFTDTQYF. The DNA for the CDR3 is TGTGCCAGCAGCCAGCGGGAGGGCCACTTCACAGATACGCAGTATTTT.

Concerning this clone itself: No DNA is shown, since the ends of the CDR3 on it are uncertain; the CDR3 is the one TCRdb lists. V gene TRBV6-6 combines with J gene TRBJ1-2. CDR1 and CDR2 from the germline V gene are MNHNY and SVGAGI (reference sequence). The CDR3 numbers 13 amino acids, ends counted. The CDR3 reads CASSSSGYYGYTF.

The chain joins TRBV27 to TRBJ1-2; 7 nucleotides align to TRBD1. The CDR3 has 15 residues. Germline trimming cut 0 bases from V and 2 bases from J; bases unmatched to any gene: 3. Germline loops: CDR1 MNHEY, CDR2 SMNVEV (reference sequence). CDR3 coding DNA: TGTGCCAGCAGTTTATCGAACAGGGGAAACTATGGCTACACCTTC. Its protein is CASSLSNRGNYGYTF.

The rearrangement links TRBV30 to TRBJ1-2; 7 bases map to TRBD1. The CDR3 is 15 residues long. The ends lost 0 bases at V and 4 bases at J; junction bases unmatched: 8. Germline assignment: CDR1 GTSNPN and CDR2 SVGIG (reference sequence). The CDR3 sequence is CAWSVVIGGIYGYTF. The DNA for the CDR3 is TGTGCCTGGAGTGTAGTAATAGGGGGCATCTATGGCTACACCTTC.

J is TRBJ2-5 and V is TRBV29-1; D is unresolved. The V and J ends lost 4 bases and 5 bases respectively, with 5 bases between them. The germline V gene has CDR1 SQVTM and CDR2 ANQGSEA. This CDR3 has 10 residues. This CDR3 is CSVVGETQYF. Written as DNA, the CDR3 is TGCAGCGTTGTTGGCGAGACCCAGTACTTC. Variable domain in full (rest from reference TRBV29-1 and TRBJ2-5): SAVISQKPSRDICQRGTSLTIQCQVDSQVTMMFWYRQQPGQSLTLIATANQGSEATYESGFVIDKFPISRPNLTFSTLTVSNMSPEDSSIYLCSVVGETQYFGPGTRLLVL.

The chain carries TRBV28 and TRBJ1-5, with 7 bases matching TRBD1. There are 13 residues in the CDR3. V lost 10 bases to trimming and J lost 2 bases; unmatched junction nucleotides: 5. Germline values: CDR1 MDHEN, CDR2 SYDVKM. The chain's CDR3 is CATRQGGNQPQHF. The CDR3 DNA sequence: TGTGCCACCAGACAGGGAGGCAATCAGCCCCAGCATTTT.

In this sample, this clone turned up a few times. The DNA of the CDR3 is TGTGCCAGCAGTAGGACTAGCGGGTTCCTTCGGTCCTACGAGCAGTACTTC. Translating gives CASSRTSGFLRSYEQYF. J is TRBJ2-7 and V is TRBV6-2 or TRBV6-3; 11 positions agree with TRBD2. Germline V gives CDR1 MNHEY, CDR2 SVGEGT. J gave up 1 base and V 5 bases, and 10 bases lay outside the gene matches. CDR3 size: 17 residues.

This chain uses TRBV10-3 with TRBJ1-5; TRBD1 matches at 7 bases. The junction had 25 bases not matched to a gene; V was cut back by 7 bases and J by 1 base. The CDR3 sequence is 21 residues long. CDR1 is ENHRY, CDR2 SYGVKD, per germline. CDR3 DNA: TGTGCCATCACCCCCGGGACAGAAACAACTCTTTGGGTAATAAGCAATCAGCCCCAGCATTTT. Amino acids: CAITPGTETTLWVISNQPQHF.

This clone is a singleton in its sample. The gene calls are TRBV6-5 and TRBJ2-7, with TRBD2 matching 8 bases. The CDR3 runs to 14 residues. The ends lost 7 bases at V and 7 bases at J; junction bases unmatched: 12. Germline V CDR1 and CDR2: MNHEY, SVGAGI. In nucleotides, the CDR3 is TGTGCCAGCACGAACCCGGGAGGGCCGGGTGAGCAGTACTTC. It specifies CASTNPGGPGEQYF.

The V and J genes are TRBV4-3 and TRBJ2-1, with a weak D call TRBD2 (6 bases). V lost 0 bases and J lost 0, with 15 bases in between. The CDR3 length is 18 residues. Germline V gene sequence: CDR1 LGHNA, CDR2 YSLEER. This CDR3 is CASSQDLGGLGSYNEQFF. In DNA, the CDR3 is TGCGCCAGCAGCCAAGATCTTGGGGGGTTGGGCTCCTACAATGAGCAGTTCTTC.

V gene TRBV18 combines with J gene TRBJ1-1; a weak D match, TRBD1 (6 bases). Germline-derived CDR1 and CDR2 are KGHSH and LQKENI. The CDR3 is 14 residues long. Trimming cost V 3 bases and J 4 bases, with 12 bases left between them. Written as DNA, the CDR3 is TGTGCCAGCTCACCCGCTCAGGGGCGCACTGAAGCTTTCTTT. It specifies CASSPAQGRTEAFF.

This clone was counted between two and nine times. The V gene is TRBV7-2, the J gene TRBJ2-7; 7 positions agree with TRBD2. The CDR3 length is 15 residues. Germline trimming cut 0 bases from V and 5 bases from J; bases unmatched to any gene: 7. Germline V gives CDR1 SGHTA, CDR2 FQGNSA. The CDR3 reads CASSLAWTRSHEQYF. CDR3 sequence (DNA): TGTGCCAGCAGCTTAGCATGGACTAGATCCCACGAGCAGTACTTC.

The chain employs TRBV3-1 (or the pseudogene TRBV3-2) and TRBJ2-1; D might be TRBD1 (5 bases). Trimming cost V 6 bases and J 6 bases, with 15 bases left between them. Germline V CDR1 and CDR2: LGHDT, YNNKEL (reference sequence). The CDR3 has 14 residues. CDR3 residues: CASSLRQMGNEQFF. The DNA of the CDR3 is TGTGCCAGCAGTCTTAGACAGATGGGCAATGAGCAGTTCTTC.

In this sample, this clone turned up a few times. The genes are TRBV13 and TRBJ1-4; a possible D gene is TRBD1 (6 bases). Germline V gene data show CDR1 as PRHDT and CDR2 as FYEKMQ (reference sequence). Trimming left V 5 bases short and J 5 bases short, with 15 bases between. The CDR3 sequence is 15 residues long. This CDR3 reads CASSQTGKANEKLFF. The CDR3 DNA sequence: TGTGCCAGCAGCCAAACAGGGAAAGCGAATGAAAAACTGTTTTTT.

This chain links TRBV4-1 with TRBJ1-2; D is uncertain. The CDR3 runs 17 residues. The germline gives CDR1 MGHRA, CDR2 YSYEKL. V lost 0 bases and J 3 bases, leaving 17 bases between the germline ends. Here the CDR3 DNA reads TGCGCCAGCAGCCAAGATAGGAGGGTTCGACGAGACTATGGCTACACCTTC. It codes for CASSQDRRVRRDYGYTF.

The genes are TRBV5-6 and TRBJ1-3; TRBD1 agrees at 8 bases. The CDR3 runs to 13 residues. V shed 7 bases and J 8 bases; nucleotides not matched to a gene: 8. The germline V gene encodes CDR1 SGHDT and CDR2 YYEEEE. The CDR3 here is CASGTDRADTIYF. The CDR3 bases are TGTGCCAGCGGAACGGACAGGGCGGACACCATATATTTT.

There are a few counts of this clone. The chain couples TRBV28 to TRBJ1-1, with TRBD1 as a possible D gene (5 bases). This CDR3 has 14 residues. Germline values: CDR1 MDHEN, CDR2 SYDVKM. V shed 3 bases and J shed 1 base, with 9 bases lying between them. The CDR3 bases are TGTGCCAGCAGTTTCAGGGTTGGGAACACTGAAGCTTTCTTT. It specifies CASSFRVGNTEAFF.

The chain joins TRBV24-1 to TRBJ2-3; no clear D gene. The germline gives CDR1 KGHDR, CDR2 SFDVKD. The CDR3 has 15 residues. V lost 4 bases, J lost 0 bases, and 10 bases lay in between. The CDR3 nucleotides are TGTGCCACCAGTGAAAGCCGGTCTAGCACAGATACGCAGTATTTT. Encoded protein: CATSESRSSTDTQYF.

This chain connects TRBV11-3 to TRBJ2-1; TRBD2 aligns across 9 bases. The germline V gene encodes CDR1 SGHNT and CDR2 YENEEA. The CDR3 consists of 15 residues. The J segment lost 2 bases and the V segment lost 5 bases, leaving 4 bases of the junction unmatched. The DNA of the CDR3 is TGTGCCAGCAGCCGTCGACTAGCGGCCTACAATGAGCAGTTCTTC. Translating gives CASSRRLAAYNEQFF.

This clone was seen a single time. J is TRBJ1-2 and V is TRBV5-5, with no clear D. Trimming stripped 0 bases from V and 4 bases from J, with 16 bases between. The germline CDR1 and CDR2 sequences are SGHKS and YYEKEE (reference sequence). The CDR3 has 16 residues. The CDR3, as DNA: TGTGCCAGCAGCTTGGGTTCGGGCGGACTGCTCTATGGCTACACCTTC. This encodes CASSLGSGGLLYGYTF.

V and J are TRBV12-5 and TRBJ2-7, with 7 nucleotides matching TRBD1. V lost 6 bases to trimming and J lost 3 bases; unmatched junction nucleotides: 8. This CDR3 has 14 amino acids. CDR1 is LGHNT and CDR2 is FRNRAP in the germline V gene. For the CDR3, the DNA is TGTGCTAGTGGCTGGGAAGGGGGCGTCTACGAGCAGTACTTC. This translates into CASGWEGGVYEQYF. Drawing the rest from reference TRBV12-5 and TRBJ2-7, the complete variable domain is DARVTQTPRHKVTEMGQEVTMRCQPILGHNTVFWYRQTMMQGLELLAYFRNRAPLDDSGMPKDRFSAEMPDATLATLKIQPSEPRDSAVYFCASGWEGGVYEQYFGPGTRLTVT.

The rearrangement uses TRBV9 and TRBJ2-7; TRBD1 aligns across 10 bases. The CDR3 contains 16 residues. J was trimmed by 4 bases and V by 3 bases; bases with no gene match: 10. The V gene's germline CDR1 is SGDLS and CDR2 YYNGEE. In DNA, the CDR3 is TGTGCCAGCAGCGCCTGGACAGGGGGTTCCCTATACGAGCAGTACTTC. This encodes CASSAWTGGSLYEQYF. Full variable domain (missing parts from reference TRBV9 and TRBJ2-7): DSGVTQTPKHLITATGQRVTLRCSPRSGDLSVYWYQQSLDQGLQFLIQYYNGEERAKGNILERFSAQQFPDLHSELNLSSLELGDSALYFCASSAWTGGSLYEQYFGPGTRLTVT.

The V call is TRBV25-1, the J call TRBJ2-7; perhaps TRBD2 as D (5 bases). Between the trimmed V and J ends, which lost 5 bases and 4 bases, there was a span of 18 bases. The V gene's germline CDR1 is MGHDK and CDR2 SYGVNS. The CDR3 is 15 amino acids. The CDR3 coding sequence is TGTGCCAGCAGTACTGACCGGGAACCACTTTACGAGCAGTACTTC. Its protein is CASSTDREPLYEQYF.

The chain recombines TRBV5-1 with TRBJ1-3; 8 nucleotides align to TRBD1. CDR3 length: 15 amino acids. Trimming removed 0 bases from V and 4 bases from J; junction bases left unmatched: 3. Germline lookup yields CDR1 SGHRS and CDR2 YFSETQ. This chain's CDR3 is CASSLEGTGGNTIYF. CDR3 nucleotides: TGCGCCAGCAGCTTGGAGGGGACAGGCGGAAACACCATATATTTT.

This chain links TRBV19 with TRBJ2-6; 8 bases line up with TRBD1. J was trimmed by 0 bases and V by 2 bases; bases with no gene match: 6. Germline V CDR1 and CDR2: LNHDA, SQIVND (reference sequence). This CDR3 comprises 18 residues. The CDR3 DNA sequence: TGTGCCAGTAGTATACCGGGGACAGGTATCTCTGGGGCCAACGTCCTGACTTTC. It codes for CASSIPGTGISGANVLTF.

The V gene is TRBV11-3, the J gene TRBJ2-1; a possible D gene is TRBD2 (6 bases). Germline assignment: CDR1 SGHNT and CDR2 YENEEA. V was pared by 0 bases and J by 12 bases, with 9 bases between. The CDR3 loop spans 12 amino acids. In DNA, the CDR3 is TGTGCCAGCAGCTTAGAGGGACTGTCGCAGTTCTTC. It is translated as CASSLEGLSQFF.

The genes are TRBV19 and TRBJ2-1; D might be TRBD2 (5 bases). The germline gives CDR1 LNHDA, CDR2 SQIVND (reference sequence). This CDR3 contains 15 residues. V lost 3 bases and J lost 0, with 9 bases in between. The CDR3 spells CASSISGNSYNEQFF. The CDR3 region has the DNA TGTGCCAGTAGTATCAGCGGAAACTCCTACAATGAGCAGTTCTTC.